Listed below are T cell receptor beta chains from one sample, sequenced in a study of graft-versus-host responses after intestinal transplantation. The assay was immunoSEQ multiplex PCR, and TCRdb's table has in-frame clones only and misses some. Here the sample spans 130,000 or so clones, just over 90% being singletons. Their antigen targets remain unknown. This specimen was unstimulated CD4+ T cells sorted from spleen or lymph node cells, taken before intestinal transplant. These TCRs come from a human donor who received an intestinal transplant. CDR3s include the opening cysteine and the closing phenylalanine or tryptophan. Each record gives: D gene, clone size, V gene, J gene, CDR3 DNA, CDR3 protein. The D gene is left open where the match is weak. For some rows the clone size is stated as once, few or many, or as a class when expanded; others skip it.

>TRBD1|once|TRBV5-1|TRBJ1-3
TGCGCCAGCAGCCTGGGACAGGAGGCCGGAAACACCATATATTTT
CASSLGQEAGNTIYF
>NA|NA|TRBV21-1|TRBJ1-1
TGTGCCGGGAGGGCCCACACTGAAGCTTTCTTT
CAGRAHTEAFF
>NA|NA|TRBV12-5|TRBJ2-1
TGTGCTAGTGGTTTGGTACATCTCCGAAGACAAGGATATTACAATGAGCAGTTCTTC
CASGLVHLRRQGYYNEQFF
>NA|NA|TRBV25-1|TRBJ2-1
TGTGCCAGCAGTGAGGAATATGACAATGAGCAGTTCTTC
CASSEEYDNEQFF
>NA|NA|TRBV12-5|TRBJ2-7
TGTGCTAGTGGTTTTCAAAACAGGGGGGGTGAGCAGTACTTC
CASGFQNRGGEQYF
>NA|NA|TRBV7-3|TRBJ2-1
TGTGCCAGCAGCGGGGACAGCTTCGGGGGGGATGAGCAGTTCTTC
CASSGDSFGGDEQFF
>TRBD1|NA|TRBV7-9|TRBJ2-5
TGTGCCAGCAGCTTCAGGGGGGAGACCCAGTACTTC
CASSFRGETQYF
>NA|NA|TRBV6-5|TRBJ2-7
TGTGCCAGCAGTGAAGGGGGAGGGGGTTACGAGCAGTACTTC
CASSEGGGGYEQYF
>NA|NA|TRBV6-9|TRBJ1-5
TGTGCCAGCAGTTATGTAGGGGAAGATCAGCCCCAGCATTTT
CASSYVGEDQPQHF
>NA|NA|TRBV5-1|TRBJ2-7
TGCGCCAGCAGCTTGGCCGCCGGACTGACCTACGAGCAGTACTTC
CASSLAAGLTYEQYF
>NA|NA|TRBV1|TRBJ1-2
TGCACCAGCAGCCAGGATTTGGGGACAGGGGTATCGTATGGCTACACCTTC
CTSSQDLGTGVSYGYTF
>TRBD2|NA|TRBV11-2|TRBJ2-7
TGTGCCAGCAGCAAGAGGGCAGGGACTAGCGGGGGAGGGGACCACGAGCAGTACTTC
CASSKRAGTSGGGDHEQYF
>TRBD2|NA|TRBV9|TRBJ2-1
TGTGCCAGCAGCGTAGGGCTAGCGGGTTTCACGAGTGAGCAGTTCTTC
CASSVGLAGFTSEQFF
>TRBD1|once|TRBV6-1|TRBJ1-6
TGTGCCAGCAGTGAAATCGACAGGGCGGCACCCCTCCACTTT
CASSEIDRAAPLHF
>TRBD1|NA|TRBV5-1|TRBJ1-1
TGCGCCAGCAGCCCAGGGCAGGCAGGGGGTCGAGCTTTCTTT
CASSPGQAGGRAFF
>NA|NA|TRBV5-4|TRBJ2-3
TGTGCCAGCCTCCGGGACGGCCACACAGATACGCAGTATTTT
CASLRDGHTDTQYF
>NA|NA|TRBV7-8|TRBJ1-2
TGTGCCAGCAGCTTTAACCAGGGGCACTATGGCTACACCTTC
CASSFNQGHYGYTF
>TRBD1|NA|TRBV5-4|TRBJ1-2
TGTGCCAGCAGCCGAAGGACAGGGGGCGTTGACTATGGCTACACCTTC
CASSRRTGGVDYGYTF
>TRBD2|few|TRBV6-5|TRBJ2-3
TGTGCCAGCAGTTACTCGGCGGGGGGACGCACAGATACGCAGTATTTT
CASSYSAGGRTDTQYF
>NA|NA|TRBV6-1|TRBJ2-1
TGTGCCAGCAGGACATCTTACAATGAGCAGTTCTTC
CASRTSYNEQFF
>NA|NA|TRBV5-1|TRBJ2-7
TGCGCCAGCAGCTTGGGGGGGAGGCCACTAGCACCCTACGAGCAGTACTTC
CASSLGGRPLAPYEQYF
>TRBD1|NA|TRBV18|TRBJ2-6
TGTGCCAGCTCACCGGGGACAGGGTCTGGGGCCAACGTCCTGACTTTC
CASSPGTGSGANVLTF
>NA|NA|TRBV19|TRBJ1-1
TGTGCCAGCAGGGGACTAAACACTGAAGCTTTCTTT
CASRGLNTEAFF
>TRBD2|NA|TRBV5-1|TRBJ2-5
TGCGCCAGCAGAGTCGGACTAGCGGGGGGCGGGGAGACCCAGTACTTC
CASRVGLAGGGETQYF
>NA|NA|TRBV13|TRBJ1-2
TGTGCCAGCAGCTTAGGGGGCTCTGGCTACACCTTC
CASSLGGSGYTF
>TRBD1|NA|TRBV5-5|TRBJ1-2
TGTGCCAGCAGCTTGGCCGGGACAGGCAACTATGGCTACACCTTC
CASSLAGTGNYGYTF
>NA|NA|TRBV6-5|TRBJ1-5
TGTGCCAGCAGAGAGAATAGCAATCAGCCCCAGCATTTT
CASRENSNQPQHF
>NA|NA|TRBV30|TRBJ2-5
TGTGCCTGGAGTCTTCTTCTTAGGCAGGGGGAGACCCAGTACTTC
CAWSLLLRQGETQYF
>TRBD2|NA|TRBV7-2|TRBJ2-7
TGTGCCAGCAGCAAGATAGCGGGGCCTACCTACGAGCAGTACTTC
CASSKIAGPTYEQYF
>NA|few|TRBV10-3|TRBJ1-3
TGTGCCATCAGTGAAACATACTCTGGAAACACCATATATTTT
CAISETYSGNTIYF
>NA|NA|TRBV2|TRBJ1-4
TGTGCCAGCAGGTTGGGTCATGAAAAACTGTTTTTT
CASRLGHEKLFF
>NA|NA|TRBV9|TRBJ2-3
TGTGCCAGCAGCGTAGGTAGCAGCACAGATACGCAGTATTTT
CASSVGSSTDTQYF
>NA|once|TRBV18|TRBJ1-2
TGTGCCAGCTCACCCGACAGATTCCTTAATGGCTACACCTTC
CASSPDRFLNGYTF
>NA|NA|TRBV5-1|TRBJ2-2
TGCGCCAGCAGCTTGTTTCGTGGGACCACGAACACCGGGGAGCTGTTTTTT
CASSLFRGTTNTGELFF
>NA|NA|TRBV18|TRBJ1-1
TGTGCCAGCTCAGCTACTCGAGGTGAGACTGAAGCTTTCTTT
CASSATRGETEAFF
>NA|NA|TRBV7-8|TRBJ2-3
TGTGCCAGCAGCTTCCGCCGTGGGGGCACAGATACGCAGTATTTT
CASSFRRGGTDTQYF
>TRBD1|NA|TRBV19|TRBJ1-1
TGTGCCAGTAGGGACCTACAGGGGCGCATGAACACTGAAGCTTTCTTT
CASRDLQGRMNTEAFF
>NA|NA|TRBV18|TRBJ1-3
TGTGCCAGCTCACCGGCAAGGTCGTCTGGAAACACCATATATTTT
CASSPARSSGNTIYF
>NA|NA|TRBV30|TRBJ1-3
TGTGCCTGGAGTTTCGGGCGCTCTGGAAACACCATATATTTT
CAWSFGRSGNTIYF
>TRBD1|NA|TRBV18|TRBJ1-2
TGTGCCAGCTCACGAGGACAGGGGGCGACGGAGTTTGGCTACACCTTC
CASSRGQGATEFGYTF
>NA|NA|TRBV4-2|TRBJ2-6
TGTGCCAGCAGCCAAATGGGGACCGGGGCCAACGTCCTGACTTTC
CASSQMGTGANVLTF
>NA|NA|TRBV7-8|TRBJ1-4
TGTGCCAGCAGCCTACTCCGACAGGCTGGTAATGAAAAACTGTTTTTT
CASSLLRQAGNEKLFF
>NA|NA|TRBV5-1|TRBJ1-1
TGCGCCAGCAGCTTGGTTCGGGACGCCGGGTTCACTGAAGCTTTCTTT
CASSLVRDAGFTEAFF
>NA|NA|TRBV6-6|TRBJ2-4
TGTGCCAGCAGCCGGCCGAGGGATGCCAAAAACATTCAGTACTTC
CASSRPRDAKNIQYF
>NA|few|TRBV2|TRBJ1-2
TGTGCCAGCAGGTTGGGGGGGGGAAACTATGGCTACACCTTC
CASRLGGGNYGYTF
>NA|NA|TRBV6-5|TRBJ1-6
TGTGCCACACGGAAACAGAGAGATTCACCCCTCCACTTT
CATRKQRDSPLHF
>NA|NA|TRBV27|TRBJ2-1
TGTGCCAGCAGTTTGAGCCCCGCCGGAGCTTATGAGCAGTTCTTC
CASSLSPAGAYEQFF
>TRBD2|NA|TRBV7-3|TRBJ2-7
TGTGCCAGCAGCTTAAGGTCCAGCGGGGGCTACTACGAGCAGTACTTC
CASSLRSSGGYYEQYF
>NA|NA|TRBV5-1|TRBJ2-3
TGCGCCAGCAGCTTGGGACCGAGGGGTTCGCCAGGAGATACGCAGTATTTT
CASSLGPRGSPGDTQYF
>NA|NA|TRBV6-1|TRBJ1-5
TGTGCCAGCAGTGAAGTTCTCAATTATCAGCCCCAGCATTTT
CASSEVLNYQPQHF
>NA|few|TRBV7-2|TRBJ2-7
TGTGCCAGCAGCTTAGTAGGCCCGCCCTACGAGCAGTACTTC
CASSLVGPPYEQYF
>NA|NA|TRBV6-5|TRBJ2-5
TGTGCCAGCTGCCGCTTAACAGGGTCGAGAACCCAGTACTTC
CASCRLTGSRTQYF
>TRBD2|NA|TRBV6-5|TRBJ2-1
TGTGCCAGCAGTTCGCGAGCGGGGGGCTCCCCTAGTGAGCAGTTCTTC
CASSSRAGGSPSEQFF